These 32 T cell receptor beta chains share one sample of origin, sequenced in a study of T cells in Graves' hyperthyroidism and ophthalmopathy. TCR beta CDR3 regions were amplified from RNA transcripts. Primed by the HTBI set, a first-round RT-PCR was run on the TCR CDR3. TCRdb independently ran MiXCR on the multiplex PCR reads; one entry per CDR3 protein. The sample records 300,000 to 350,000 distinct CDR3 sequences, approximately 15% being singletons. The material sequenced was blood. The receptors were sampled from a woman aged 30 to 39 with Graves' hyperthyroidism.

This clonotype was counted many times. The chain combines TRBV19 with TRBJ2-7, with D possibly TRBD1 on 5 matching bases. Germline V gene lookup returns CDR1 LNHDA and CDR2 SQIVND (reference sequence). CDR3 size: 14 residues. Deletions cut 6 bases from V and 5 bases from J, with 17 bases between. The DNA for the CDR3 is TGTGCCAGTAGCCCCTGGGGTGGGGCCGACGAGCAGTACTTC. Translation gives CASSPWGGADEQYF.

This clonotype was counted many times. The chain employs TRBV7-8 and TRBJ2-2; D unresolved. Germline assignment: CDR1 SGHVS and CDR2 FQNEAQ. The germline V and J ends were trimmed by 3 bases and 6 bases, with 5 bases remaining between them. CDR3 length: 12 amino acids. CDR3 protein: CASSFGPGELFF. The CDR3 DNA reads TGTGCCAGCAGCTTTGGTCCCGGGGAGCTGTTTTTT.

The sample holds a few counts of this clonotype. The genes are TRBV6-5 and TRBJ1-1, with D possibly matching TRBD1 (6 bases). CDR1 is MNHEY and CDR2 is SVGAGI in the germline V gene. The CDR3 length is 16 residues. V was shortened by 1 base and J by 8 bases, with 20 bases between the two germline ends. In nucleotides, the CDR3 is TGTGCCAGCAGTTACTTGGGCGCGGGGGGGGCCTCAGAAGCTTTCTTT. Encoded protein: CASSYLGAGGASEAFF.

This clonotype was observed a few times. The CDR3 DNA is TGTGCCAGCAGTTTAGGGGGGACCAACGTCCTGACTTTC. Residues: CASSLGGTNVLTF. The V call is TRBV27, the J call TRBJ2-6, with a tentative D call TRBD2 (6 bases). This CDR3 region has 13 residues. The V end lost 2 bases, the J end lost 8 bases, and 7 bases lay between the germline ends. CDR1 and CDR2 (germline): MNHEY, SMNVEV (reference sequence).

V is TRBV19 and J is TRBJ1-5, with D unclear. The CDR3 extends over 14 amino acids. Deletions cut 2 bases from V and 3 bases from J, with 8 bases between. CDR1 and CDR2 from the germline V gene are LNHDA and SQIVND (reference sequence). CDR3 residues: CASSIRTSNQPQHF. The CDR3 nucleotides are TGTGCCAGTAGTATACGGACTTCCAATCAGCCCCAGCATTTT.

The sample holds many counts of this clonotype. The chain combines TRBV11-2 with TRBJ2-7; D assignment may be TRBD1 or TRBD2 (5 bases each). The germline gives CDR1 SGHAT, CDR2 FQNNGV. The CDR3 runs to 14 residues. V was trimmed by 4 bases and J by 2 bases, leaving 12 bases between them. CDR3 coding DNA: TGTGCCAGCAGCTCGACACGGGGCCCCTACGAGCAGTACTTC. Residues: CASSSTRGPYEQYF.

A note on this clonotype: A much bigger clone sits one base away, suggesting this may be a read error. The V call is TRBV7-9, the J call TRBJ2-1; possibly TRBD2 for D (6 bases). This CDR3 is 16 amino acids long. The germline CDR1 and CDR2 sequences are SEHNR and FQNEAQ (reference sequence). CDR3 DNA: TGTGCCAGCAGCTTCATTCCCGGGACTGGGTACAATGAGCAGCTCTTC. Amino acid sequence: CASSFIPGTGYNEQLF.

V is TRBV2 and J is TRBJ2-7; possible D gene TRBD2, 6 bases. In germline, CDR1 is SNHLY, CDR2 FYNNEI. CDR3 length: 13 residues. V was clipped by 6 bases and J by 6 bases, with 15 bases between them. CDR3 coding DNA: TGTGCCAGCAGAGCCCGCAGGGAGGCCGAGCAGTACTTC. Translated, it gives CASRARREAEQYF.

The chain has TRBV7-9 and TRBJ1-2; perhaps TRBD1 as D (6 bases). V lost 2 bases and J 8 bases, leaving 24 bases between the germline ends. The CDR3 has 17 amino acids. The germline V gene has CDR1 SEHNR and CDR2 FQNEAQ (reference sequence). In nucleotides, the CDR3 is TGTGCCAGCAGCTTATATCGTCTGGAGCAGGGGAGATACGGCTACACCTTC. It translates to CASSLYRLEQGRYGYTF. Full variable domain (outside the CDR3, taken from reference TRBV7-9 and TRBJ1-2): DTGVSQNPRHKITKRGQNVTFRCDPISEHNRLYWYRQTLGQGPEFLTYFQNEAQLEKSRLLSDRFSAERPKGSFSTLEIQRTEQGDSAMYLCASSLYRLEQGRYGYTFGSGTRLTVV.

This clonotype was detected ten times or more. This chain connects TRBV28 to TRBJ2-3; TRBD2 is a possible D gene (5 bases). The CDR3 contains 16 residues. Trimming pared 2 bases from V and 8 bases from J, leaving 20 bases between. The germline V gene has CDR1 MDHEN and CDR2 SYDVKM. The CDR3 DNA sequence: TGTGCCAGCAGTTTAAGAGTGGGGTCACAGCGGACTACGCAGTATTTT. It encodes CASSLRVGSQRTTQYF.

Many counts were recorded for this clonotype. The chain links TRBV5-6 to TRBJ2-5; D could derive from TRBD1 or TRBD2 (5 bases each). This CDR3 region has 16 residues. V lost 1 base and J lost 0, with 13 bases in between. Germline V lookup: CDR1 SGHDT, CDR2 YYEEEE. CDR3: CASSLSRGRDQETQYF. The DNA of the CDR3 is TGTGCCAGCAGCTTGTCTAGGGGACGGGACCAAGAGACCCAGTACTTC.

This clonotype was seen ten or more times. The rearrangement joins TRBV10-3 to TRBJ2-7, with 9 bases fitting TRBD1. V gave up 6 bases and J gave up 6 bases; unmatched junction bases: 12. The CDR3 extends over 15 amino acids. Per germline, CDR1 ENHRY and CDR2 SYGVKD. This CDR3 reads CAISLTGTGKGEQYF. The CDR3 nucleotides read TGTGCCATCAGCTTAACAGGGACAGGGAAAGGCGAGCAGTACTTC.

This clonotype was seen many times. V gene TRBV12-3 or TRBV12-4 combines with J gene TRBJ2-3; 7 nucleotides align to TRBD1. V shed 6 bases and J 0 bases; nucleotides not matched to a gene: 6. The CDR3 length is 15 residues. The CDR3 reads CASRPGQRSTDTQYF. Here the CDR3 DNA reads TGTGCCAGCAGACCGGGACAGAGAAGCACAGATACGCAGTATTTT.

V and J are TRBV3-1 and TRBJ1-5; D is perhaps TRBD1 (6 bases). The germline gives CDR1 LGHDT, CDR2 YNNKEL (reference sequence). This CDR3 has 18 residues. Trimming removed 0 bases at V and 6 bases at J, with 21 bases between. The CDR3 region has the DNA TGTGCCAGCAGCCAAGAAGGGGGATGGGGGGGGAACAGTCAGCCCCAGCATTTT. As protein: CASSQEGGWGGNSQPQHF. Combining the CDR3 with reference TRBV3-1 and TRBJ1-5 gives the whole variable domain DTAVSQTPKYLVTQMGNDKSIKCEQNLGHDTMYWYKQDSKKFLKIMFSYNNKELIINETVPNRFSPKSPDKAHLNLHINSLELGDSAVYFCASSQEGGWGGNSQPQHFGDGTRLSIL.

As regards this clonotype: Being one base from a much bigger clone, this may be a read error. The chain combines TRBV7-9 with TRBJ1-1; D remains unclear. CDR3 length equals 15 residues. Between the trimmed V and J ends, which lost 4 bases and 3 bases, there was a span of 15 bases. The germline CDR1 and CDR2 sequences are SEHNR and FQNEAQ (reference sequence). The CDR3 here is CASSSGPFEDTEAFF. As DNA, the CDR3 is TGTGCCAGCAGCTCAGGACCCTTTGAGGACACTGAAGCTTTCTTT.

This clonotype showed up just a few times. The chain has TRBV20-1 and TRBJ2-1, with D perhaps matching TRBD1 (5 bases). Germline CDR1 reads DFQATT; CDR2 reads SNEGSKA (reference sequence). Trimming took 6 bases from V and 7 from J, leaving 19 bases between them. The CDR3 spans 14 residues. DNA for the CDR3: TGCAGTGCGGCAAGGGGTGGCCTAGGGAATGAGCAGTTCTTC. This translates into CSAARGGLGNEQFF.

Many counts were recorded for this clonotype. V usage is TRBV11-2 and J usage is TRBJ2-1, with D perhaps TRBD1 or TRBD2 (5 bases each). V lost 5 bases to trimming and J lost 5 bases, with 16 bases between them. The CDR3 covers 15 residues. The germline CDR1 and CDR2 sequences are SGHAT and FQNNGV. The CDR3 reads CASSRYRDRDNEQFF. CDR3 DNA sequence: TGTGCCAGCAGCCGATACCGGGACCGAGACAATGAGCAGTTCTTC.

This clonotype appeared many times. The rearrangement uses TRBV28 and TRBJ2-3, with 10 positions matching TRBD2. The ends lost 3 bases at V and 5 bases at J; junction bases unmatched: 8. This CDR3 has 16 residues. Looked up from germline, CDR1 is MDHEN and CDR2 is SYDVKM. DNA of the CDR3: TGTGCCAGCAGTTTGGCACTAGCGGGAATAAAAGATACGCAGTATTTT. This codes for CASSLALAGIKDTQYF. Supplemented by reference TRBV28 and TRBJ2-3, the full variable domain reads DVKVTQSSRYLVKRTGEKVFLECVQDMDHENMFWYRQDPGLGLRLIYFSYDVKMKEKGDIPEGYSVSREKKERFSLILESASTNQTSMYLCASSLALAGIKDTQYFGPGTRLTVL.

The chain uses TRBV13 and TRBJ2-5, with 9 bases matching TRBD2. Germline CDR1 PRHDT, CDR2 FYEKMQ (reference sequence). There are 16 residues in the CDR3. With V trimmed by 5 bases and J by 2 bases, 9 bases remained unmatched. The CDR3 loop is CASSISGSSTQETQYF. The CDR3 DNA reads TGTGCCAGCAGCATTAGCGGGAGTAGCACACAAGAGACCCAGTACTTC.

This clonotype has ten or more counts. Here the CDR3 DNA reads TGCAGTGCTAAGACTAGCGGGAGAGGTACGGGGTACGAGCAGTACTTC. Translated, it gives CSAKTSGRGTGYEQYF. The V call is TRBV20-1, the J call TRBJ2-7, with 12 bases identical to TRBD2. This CDR3 is built from 16 residues. Germline V CDR1 and CDR2: DFQATT, SNEGSKA (reference sequence). The junction had 11 bases not matched to a gene; V was cut back by 4 bases and J by 4 bases.

CDR3 protein: CSARDRSESSYEQYF. The CDR3 nucleotides read TGCAGTGCTAGAGATCGCAGCGAGAGCTCCTACGAGCAGTACTTC. J is TRBJ2-7 and V is TRBV20-1; D is uncertain. The CDR3 runs 15 residues. Germline V gives CDR1 DFQATT, CDR2 SNEGSKA (reference sequence). V gave up 0 bases and J gave up 0 bases, with 12 bases separating them.

As DNA, the CDR3 is TGTGCCAGCAGCAGGGAGCCCGTCACAACTAATGAAAAACTGTTTTTT. This translates into CASSREPVTTNEKLFF. The V and J genes are TRBV9 and TRBJ1-4; D not resolved. There are 16 residues in the CDR3. The germline CDR1 and CDR2 sequences are SGDLS and YYNGEE. V was pared by 4 bases and J by 0 bases, with 13 bases between.

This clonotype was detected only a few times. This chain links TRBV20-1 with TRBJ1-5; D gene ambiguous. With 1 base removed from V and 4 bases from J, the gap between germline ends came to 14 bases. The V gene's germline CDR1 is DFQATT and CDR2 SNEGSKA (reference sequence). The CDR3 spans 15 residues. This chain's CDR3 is CSARVVRGRNQPQHF. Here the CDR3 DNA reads TGCAGTGCTAGAGTTGTGCGGGGAAGGAATCAGCCCCAGCATTTT.

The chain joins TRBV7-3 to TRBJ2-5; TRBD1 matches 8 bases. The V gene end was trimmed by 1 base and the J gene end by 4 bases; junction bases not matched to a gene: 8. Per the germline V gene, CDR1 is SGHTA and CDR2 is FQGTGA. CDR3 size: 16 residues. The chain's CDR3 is CASSLKAPGTGETQYF. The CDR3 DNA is TGTGCCAGCAGCTTAAAGGCTCCGGGGACAGGAGAGACCCAGTACTTC.

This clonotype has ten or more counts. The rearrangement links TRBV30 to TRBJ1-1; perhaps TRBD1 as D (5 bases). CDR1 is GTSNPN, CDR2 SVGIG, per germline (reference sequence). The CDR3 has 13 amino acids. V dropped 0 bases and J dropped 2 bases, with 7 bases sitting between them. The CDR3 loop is CAWSVGGNTEAFF. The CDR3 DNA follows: TGTGCCTGGAGTGTCGGGGGAAACACTGAAGCTTTCTTT.

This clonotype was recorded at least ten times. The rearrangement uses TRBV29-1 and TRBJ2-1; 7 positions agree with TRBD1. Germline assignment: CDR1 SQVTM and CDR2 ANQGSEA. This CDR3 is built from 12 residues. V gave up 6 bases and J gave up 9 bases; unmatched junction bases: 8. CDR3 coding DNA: TGCAGCGTATTACCGGGACAGACTGAGCAGTTCTTC. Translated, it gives CSVLPGQTEQFF.

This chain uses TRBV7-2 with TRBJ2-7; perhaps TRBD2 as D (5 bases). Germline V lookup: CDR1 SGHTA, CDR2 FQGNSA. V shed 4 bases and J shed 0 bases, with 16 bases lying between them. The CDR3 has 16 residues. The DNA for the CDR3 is TGTGCCAGCAGCTCGAGGCCGGGAACTAGCTCCTACGAGCAGTACTTC. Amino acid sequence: CASSSRPGTSSYEQYF.

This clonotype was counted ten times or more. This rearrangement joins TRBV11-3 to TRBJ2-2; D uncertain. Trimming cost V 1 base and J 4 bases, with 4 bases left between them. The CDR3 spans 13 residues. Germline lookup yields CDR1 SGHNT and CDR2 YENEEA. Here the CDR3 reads CASSLVSTGELFF. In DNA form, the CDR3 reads TGTGCCAGCAGCTTAGTCTCCACCGGGGAGCTGTTTTTT.

This CDR3 reads CASSQDVSTRGRRAGTDTQYF. CDR3 DNA sequence: TGCGCCAGCAGCCAAGATGTATCAACTAGAGGCCGTAGGGCGGGCACAGATACGCAGTATTTT. This chain connects TRBV4-1 to TRBJ2-3; TRBD2 is a possible D gene (5 bases). From germline, CDR1 is MGHRA and CDR2 YSYEKL. V was shortened by 0 bases and J by 1 base, with 26 bases between the two germline ends. The CDR3 has 21 residues.

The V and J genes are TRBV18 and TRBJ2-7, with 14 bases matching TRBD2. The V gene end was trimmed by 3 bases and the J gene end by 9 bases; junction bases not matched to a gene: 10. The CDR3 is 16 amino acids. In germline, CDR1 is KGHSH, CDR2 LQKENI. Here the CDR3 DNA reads TGTGCCAGCTCACCGACCGGGACTAGCGGGAGTCACGGGCAGTACTTC. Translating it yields CASSPTGTSGSHGQYF. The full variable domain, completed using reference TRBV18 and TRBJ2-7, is NAGVMQNPRHLVRRRGQEARLRCSPMKGHSHVYWYRQLPEEGLKFMVYLQKENIIDESGMPKERFSAEFPKEGPSILRIQQVVRGDSAAYFCASSPTGTSGSHGQYFGPGTRLTVT.

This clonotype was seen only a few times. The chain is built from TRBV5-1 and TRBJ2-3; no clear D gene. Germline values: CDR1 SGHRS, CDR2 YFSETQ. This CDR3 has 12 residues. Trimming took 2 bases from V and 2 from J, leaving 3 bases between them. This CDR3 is CASSFLTDTQYF. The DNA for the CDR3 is TGCGCCAGCAGCTTTCTCACAGATACGCAGTATTTT.

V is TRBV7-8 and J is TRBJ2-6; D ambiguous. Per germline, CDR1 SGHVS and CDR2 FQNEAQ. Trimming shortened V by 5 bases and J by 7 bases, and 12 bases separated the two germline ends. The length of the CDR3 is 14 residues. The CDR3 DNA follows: TGTGCCAGCAGCGCCGGCAGTAATGCCAACGTCCTGACTTTC. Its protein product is CASSAGSNANVLTF.